This TCR beta chain was sequenced during a study of blood T cell repertoires in COVID-19. Study details: Acute-phase and convalescent COVID-19 samples originated in the United States, Italy and Spain. The analysed material was cDNA or gDNA that came from T cells, B-cell-depleted T cells, or PBMCs.

The germline CDR1 and CDR2 sequences are MNHEY and SVGAGI. The CDR3 has 13 amino acids. Trimming removed 5 bases from V and 1 base from J, with 8 bases in between. Authors' methods: Estimation of nucleated cell counts relied on the amplification of reference gene primers. Sequencing used immunoSEQ multiplex PCR; TCRdb keeps in-frame clones, though not all of them. V, J and clone size are those of that table, while D and trimming were read from the DNA. The table records 100,000 to 120,000 clones, over 60% of them present only once. The sample taken for sequencing was peripheral blood. The chain is built from TRBV6-5 and TRBJ1-1; a possible D gene is TRBD1 (5 bases). This sequence was found in a woman at least 80 years old with active or convalescent COVID-19. The CDR3 reads CASSSDRNTEAFF. CDR3 coding DNA: TGTGCCAGCAGTAGTGACAGGAACACTGAAGCTTTCTTT.